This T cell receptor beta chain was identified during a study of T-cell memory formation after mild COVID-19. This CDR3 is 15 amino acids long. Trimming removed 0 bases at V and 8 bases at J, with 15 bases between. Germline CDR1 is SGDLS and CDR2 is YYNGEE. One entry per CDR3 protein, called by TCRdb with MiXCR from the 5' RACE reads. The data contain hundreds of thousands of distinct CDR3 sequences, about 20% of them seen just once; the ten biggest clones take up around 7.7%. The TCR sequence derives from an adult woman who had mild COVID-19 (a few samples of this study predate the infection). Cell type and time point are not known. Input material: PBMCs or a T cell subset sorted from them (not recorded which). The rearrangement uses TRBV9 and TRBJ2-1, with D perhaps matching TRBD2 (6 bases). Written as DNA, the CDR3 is TGTGCCAGCAGCGTAGCTTCGGAGGGGAGCGATGAGCAGTTCTTC. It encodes CASSVASEGSDEQFF.